This record covers a single T cell receptor beta chain. What it binds is unknown. This entry comes from a study of OX40 agonist ivuxolimab in advanced cancers. General study results and limits: More expanded clones were seen, on average, in CD8+ T cells than in CD4+.

Profiling relied on immunoSEQ multiplex PCR, and the TCRdb table lists in-frame clones only, not all of them. The table has 45,000 or so clones, more than 70% seen once. The CDR3 spans 19 residues. The J segment lost 1 base and the V segment lost 1 base, leaving 11 bases of the junction unmatched. The germline V gene encodes CDR1 WNHNN and CDR2 SYGVQD (reference sequence). Patients had blood sampled at baseline and again on cycle 4 day 1 and cycle 7 day 1. The source material was CD4+ or CD8+ T cells sorted from blood, sampled in a trial of the OX40 agonist ivuxolimab. The V call is TRBV10-1, the J call TRBJ2-4, with 9 bases that match TRBD1. The receptor comes from an adult with an advanced solid tumor such as melanoma, head and neck, liver or kidney cancer. The CDR3: CASSEFPGQGEMAKNIQYF. CDR3 bases: TGCGCCAGCAGTGAGTTCCCGGGACAGGGTGAGATGGCCAAAAACATTCAGTACTTC.